This TCR beta chain was retrieved from a study of T cells in Graves' hyperthyroidism and ophthalmopathy. This CDR3 comprises 16 residues. Trimming cost V 1 base and J 2 bases; bases outside gene matches: 8. The germline V gene has CDR1 DFQATT and CDR2 SNEGSKA (reference sequence). Uncontrolled infection, other autoimmune disease, pregnancy or lactation excluded patients. Used for diagnoses were clinical symptoms, serum thyroxine and TRAb, thyroid ultrasound and orbital computed tomography. This clonotype was counted many times. Researchers amplified the TCR beta CDR3 regions from RNA transcripts. First-round RT-PCR of the TCR CDR3 relied on the HTBI primer set. In TCRdb, the multiplex PCR reads were re-called with MiXCR into one record per CDR3 protein. The profile covers about 480,000 distinct CDR3 sequences, with around 22% appearing a single time and about 10% taken by the ten largest.

The sample was blood. The TCR comes from a woman aged 25 to 45 with Graves' ophthalmopathy. This chain links TRBV20-1 with TRBJ2-5, with 9 bases matching TRBD1. This CDR3 reads CSARVLGTGSQETQYF. The CDR3 DNA sequence: TGCAGTGCTAGAGTATTAGGGACAGGGAGTCAAGAGACCCAGTACTTC.